Only a few counts were recorded for the clone carrying this T cell receptor (beta chain). Its target is not known. All patients picked for sequencing had shown, by flow cytometry, an expansion of CD8+CD57+ cells. CDR3 length equals 16 residues. With 0 bases removed from V and 2 bases from J, the gap between germline ends came to 12 bases. In germline, CDR1 is WSHSY, CDR2 SAAADI. The study profiled TCR beta VDJ and CDR3 using genomic DNA as template. Via MiXCR, TCRdb re-called the reads, giving one row per CDR3 protein. The sample lists roughly 170,000 distinct CDR3 sequences; 48% were seen once. These data belong to a study of CD8+CD57+ T cells in acquired aplastic anemia. General study points: Fewer than 30 shared CD8+ CDR3s appeared highly expressed within patients' immunodominant clones.

The rearrangement links TRBV10-2 to TRBJ2-3; a weak D match, TRBD2 (6 bases). The sequence derives from a human donor with aplastic anemia. Sequencing was done on a sample of sorted CD4+, CD8+, or CD8+CD57+ T cells (not recorded which) from PBMCs. DNA of the CDR3: TGCGCCAGCAGTGAGTCGGATGCGGGAACCACAGATACGCAGTATTTT. It encodes CASSESDAGTTDTQYF.